This T cell receptor (beta chain) was captured by sequencing in a study of blood T cells in healthy people across ages. Whole-study results and caveats: Estimates of total diversity, which came from one million sequenced T cells, were considered to be underestimates.

A sample-barcoded 5' primer and a J-beta primer mix were used in a second PCR of roughly 7 to 11 cycles. From the 5' RACE reads, TCRdb called clonotypes with MiXCR, one entry per CDR3 protein. The data contain more than 750,000 distinct CDR3 sequences, 25% to 30% of them singletons. This CDR3 spans 15 amino acids. The junction had 8 bases not matched to a gene; V was cut back by 4 bases and J by 2 bases. Germline lookup yields CDR1 KGHSH and CDR2 LQKENI. Ten milliliters was the volume of peripheral blood drawn from each donor. This clonotype was observed a handful of times. The target antigen is unknown. These data also featured in a second study, about T cells of mothers and their children. That paper states: Thymic selection molds TCR recombination products alike in related and unrelated pairs.

The sample comprised blood. The TCR originated in a middle-aged woman in good health. The chain carries TRBV18 and TRBJ2-7; 7 bases are a match to TRBD1. CDR3 bases: TGTGCCAGCTCACAGACAGGGCCCGATCCCTACGAGCAGTACTTC. Translating it yields CASSQTGPDPYEQYF. Full variable domain (remainder filled in from reference TRBV18 and TRBJ2-7): NAGVMQNPRHLVRRRGQEARLRCSPMKGHSHVYWYRQLPEEGLKFMVYLQKENIIDESGMPKERFSAEFPKEGPSILRIQQVVRGDSAAYFCASSQTGPDPYEQYFGPGTRLTVT.